One sample yielded the 11 T cell receptor beta chains listed below, sequenced in a study of blood T cell repertoires in COVID-19. Sequencing was performed with immunoSEQ multiplex PCR; in TCRdb, only in-frame clones are kept and a portion is missing. This sample has about 370,000 clones, with around 90% found just once. The specimen was peripheral blood. These receptors all stem from a woman aged 25-40 years with COVID-19, enrolled during active disease.

The chain links TRBV6-5 to TRBJ2-5; D is possibly TRBD2 (6 bases). This CDR3 spans 16 amino acids. Between the trimmed V and J ends, which lost 0 bases and 5 bases, there was a span of 16 bases. Germline CDR1 and CDR2: MNHEY and SVGAGI. In DNA, the CDR3 is TGTGCCAGCAGTTACTCCGACAGCCCCGGAGGGGAGACCCAGTACTTC. Protein sequence: CASSYSDSPGGETQYF.

This clone was counted once. The chain couples TRBV11-2 to TRBJ2-5; 11 nucleotides agree with TRBD2. Germline V gives CDR1 SGHAT, CDR2 FQNNGV. V lost 3 bases to trimming and J lost 2 bases; unmatched junction nucleotides: 8. The CDR3 is 17 residues long. This CDR3 reads CASSFLAGGAPQETQYF. The DNA of the CDR3 is TGTGCCAGCAGCTTTCTAGCGGGAGGCGCTCCTCAAGAGACCCAGTACTTC. Supplemented by reference TRBV11-2 and TRBJ2-5, the full variable domain reads EAGVAQSPRYKIIEKRQSVAFWCNPISGHATLYWYQQILGQGPKLLIQFQNNGVVDDSQLPKDRFSAERLKGVDSTLKIQPAKLEDSAVYLCASSFLAGGAPQETQYFGPGTRLLVL.

V usage is TRBV11-2 and J usage is TRBJ1-2; unclear D gene. Deletions cut 1 base from V and 4 bases from J, with 10 bases between. The CDR3 length is 14 residues. CDR1 is SGHAT and CDR2 is FQNNGV in the germline V gene. CDR3 sequence: CASSLVGSVYGYTF. The CDR3 coding sequence is TGTGCCAGCAGCTTAGTCGGTTCGGTCTATGGCTACACCTTC.

The chain recombines TRBV7-2 with TRBJ2-1; 12 bases fit TRBD2. Germline lookup yields CDR1 SGHTA and CDR2 FQGNSA. V was clipped by 3 bases and J by 9 bases; unmatched bases: 9. This CDR3 comprises 16 residues. The CDR3, as DNA: TGTGCCAGCAGCTTCCGACTAGCGGGAGATGGCGGTGAGCAGTTCTTC. Translated: CASSFRLAGDGGEQFF.

This clone was counted once. The chain employs TRBV5-1 and TRBJ2-3; TRBD1 might be the D (5 bases). Germline V gene lookup returns CDR1 SGHRS and CDR2 YFSETQ. V was trimmed by 4 bases and J by 0 bases, leaving 12 bases between them. The CDR3 covers 15 residues. CDR3 loop: CASSPRTTSTDTQYF. The CDR3 nucleotides are TGCGCCAGCAGCCCAAGGACAACTAGCACAGATACGCAGTATTTT. Looking up the rest from reference TRBV5-1 and TRBJ2-3 gives the full variable domain: KAGVTQTPRYLIKTRGQQVTLSCSPISGHRSVSWYQQTPGQGLQFLFEYFSETQRNKGNFPGRFSGRQFSNSRSEMNVSTLELGDSALYLCASSPRTTSTDTQYFGPGTRLTVL.

This sequence joins TRBV14 and TRBJ2-3; 8 bases agree with TRBD2. The length of the CDR3 is 15 residues. Per germline, CDR1 SGHDN and CDR2 FVKESK. Germline trimming cut 8 bases from V and 2 bases from J; bases unmatched to any gene: 9. The chain's CDR3 is CASATLAGPTDTQYF. Written as DNA, the CDR3 is TGTGCCAGCGCCACCTTAGCGGGACCCACAGATACGCAGTATTTT.

The chain has TRBV11-3 and TRBJ1-1, with TRBD1 identical over 8 bases. Germline CDR1 and CDR2: SGHNT and YENEEA. Trimming took 6 bases from V and 1 from J; bases not matched to a gene: 13. This CDR3 is built from 17 residues. The CDR3 bases are TGTGCCAGCAGACCCGGACAGGGACGAGGGGGGAACACTGAAGCTTTCTTT. Protein product: CASRPGQGRGGNTEAFF.

The rearrangement joins TRBV6-6 to TRBJ1-1, with D possibly matching TRBD1 (5 bases). This CDR3 is built from 13 residues. Per the germline V gene, CDR1 is MNHNY and CDR2 is SVGAGI (reference sequence). V gave up 0 bases and J gave up 11 bases, with 13 bases separating them. The CDR3 DNA follows: TGTGCCAGCAGTTACTCGTTTGGCCCAGGGGCTTTCTTT. Translated: CASSYSFGPGAFF.

The genes are TRBV4-2 and TRBJ1-1; no firm D call. Looked up from germline, CDR1 is LGHNA and CDR2 is YNFKEQ. This CDR3 region has 16 residues. The V end lost 0 bases, the J end lost 0 bases, and 11 bases lay between the germline ends. This chain's CDR3 is CASSQDAQLMNTEAFF. The CDR3, as DNA: TGTGCCAGCAGCCAAGATGCACAGCTTATGAACACTGAAGCTTTCTTT.

The chain couples TRBV2 to TRBJ1-3; tentative D call: TRBD1 (5 bases). This CDR3 has 13 amino acids. In germline, CDR1 is SNHLY, CDR2 FYNNEI. Trimming took off 6 bases at V and 2 bases at J, with 8 bases between the two ends. The DNA for the CDR3 is TGTGCCAGCAGGCCGGGGGCTGGAAACACCATATATTTT. Translated: CASRPGAGNTIYF.

V and J are TRBV7-2 and TRBJ1-2, with D possibly being TRBD1 (6 bases). V shed 5 bases and J shed 7 bases, with 26 bases lying between them. The CDR3 covers 17 residues. Germline assignment: CDR1 SGHTA and CDR2 FQGNSA. CDR3 in DNA: TGTGCCAGCAGCATGACCACCACAGGGTGGAGCTATCGTGGCTACACCTTC. Translating gives CASSMTTTGWSYRGYTF.